This TCR beta chain was obtained from a study of beta chain features in type 1 diabetes. Whole-study results and caveats: In every one of the four CD4+ subsets, TCRB CDR3s were moderately but significantly shorter in Type 1 diabetes patients. Unsettled here was the matter of whether HLA type influences TCRB rearrangement.

The purity of all sorted populations exceeded 95%. Germline lookup yields CDR1 SEHNR and CDR2 FQNEAQ (reference sequence). V lost 2 bases and J lost 0, with 7 bases in between. The CDR3 runs 14 residues. The authors reverse transcribed all of the isolated RNA, so sequencing captured expressed TCRB transcripts. Samples drawn from stem cell-like memory T cells averaged around 1 million reads. Using immunoSEQ multiplex PCR, the repertoire was profiled, and TCRdb retains in-frame clones only, with some absent. The profile shows tens of thousands of clones, about 57% of them singletons. As to this clone: Its antigen is not known.

The chain couples TRBV7-9 to TRBJ1-1; D ambiguous. The source of this sequence is a man aged 18 to 29 with type 1 diabetes. Sequenced sample: stem cell memory CD4+ T cells from blood. The CDR3 sequence: CASSLREVNTEAFF. CDR3 nucleotides: TGTGCCAGCAGCTTAAGGGAGGTGAACACTGAAGCTTTCTTT. Full variable domain (outside the CDR3, taken from reference TRBV7-9 and TRBJ1-1): DTGVSQNPRHKITKRGQNVTFRCDPISEHNRLYWYRQTLGQGPEFLTYFQNEAQLEKSRLLSDRFSAERPKGSFSTLEIQRTEQGDSAMYLCASSLREVNTEAFFGQGTRLTVV.